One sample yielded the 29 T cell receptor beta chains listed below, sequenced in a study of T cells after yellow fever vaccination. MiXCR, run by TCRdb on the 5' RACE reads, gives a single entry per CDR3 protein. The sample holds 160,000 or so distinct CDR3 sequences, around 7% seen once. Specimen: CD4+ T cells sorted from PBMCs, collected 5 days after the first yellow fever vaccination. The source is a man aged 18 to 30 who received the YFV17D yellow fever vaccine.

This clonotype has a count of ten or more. The CDR3 DNA sequence: TGCAGTGGGACGGTGAATGAAAAACTGTTTTTT. Amino acids: CSGTVNEKLFF. The chain has TRBV20-1 and TRBJ1-4; D not certain. V was pared by 7 bases and J by 5 bases, with 8 bases between. This CDR3 spans 11 amino acids. Germline CDR1 is DFQATT and CDR2 is SNEGSKA (reference sequence).

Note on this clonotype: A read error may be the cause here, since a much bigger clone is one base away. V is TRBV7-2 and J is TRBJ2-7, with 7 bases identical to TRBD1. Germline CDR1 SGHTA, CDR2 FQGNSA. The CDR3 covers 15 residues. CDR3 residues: CASSLGGGASYEQHV. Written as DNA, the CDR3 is TGTGCCAGCAGCTTAGGAGGGGGCGCCTCCTACGAGCAGCACGTC.

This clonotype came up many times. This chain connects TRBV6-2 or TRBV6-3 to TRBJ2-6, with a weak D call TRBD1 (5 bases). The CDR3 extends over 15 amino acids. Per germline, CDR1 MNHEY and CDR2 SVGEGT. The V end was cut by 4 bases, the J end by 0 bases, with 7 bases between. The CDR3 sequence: CASSLDNSGANVLTF. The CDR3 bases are TGTGCCAGCAGTTTGGACAACTCTGGGGCCAACGTCCTGACTTTC.

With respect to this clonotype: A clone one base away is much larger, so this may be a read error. The CDR3 sequence is CAIRDRGGYGYTF. The CDR3 region has the DNA TGTGCCATCAGGGACAGGGGCGGGTATGGCTACACCTTC. V gene TRBV12-3 or TRBV12-4 combines with J gene TRBJ1-2; 10 bases align to TRBD1. V was pared by 10 bases and J by 5 bases, with 7 bases of the junction left unmatched. The CDR3 is 13 amino acids.

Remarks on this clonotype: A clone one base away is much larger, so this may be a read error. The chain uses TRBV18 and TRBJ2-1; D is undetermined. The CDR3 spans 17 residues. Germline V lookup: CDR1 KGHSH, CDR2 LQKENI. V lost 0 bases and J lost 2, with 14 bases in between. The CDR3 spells CASSPPNSESAYNEQFF. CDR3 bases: TGTGCCAGCTCACCACCCAACTCGGAAAGCGCCTACAATGAGCAGTTCTTC.

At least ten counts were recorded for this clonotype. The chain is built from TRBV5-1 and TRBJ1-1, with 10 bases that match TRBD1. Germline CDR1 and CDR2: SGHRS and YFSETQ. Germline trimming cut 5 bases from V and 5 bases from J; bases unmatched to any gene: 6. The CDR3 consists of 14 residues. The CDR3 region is CASRADRGLTEAFF. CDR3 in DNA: TGCGCCAGCAGAGCTGACAGGGGGCTAACTGAAGCTTTCTTT.

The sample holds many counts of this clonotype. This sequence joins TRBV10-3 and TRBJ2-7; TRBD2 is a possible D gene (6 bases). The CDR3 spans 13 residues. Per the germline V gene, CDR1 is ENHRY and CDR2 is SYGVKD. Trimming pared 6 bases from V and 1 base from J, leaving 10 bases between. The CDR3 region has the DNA TGTGCCATCAGGGCTAGCGAGTCCTACGAGCAGTACTTC. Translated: CAIRASESYEQYF.

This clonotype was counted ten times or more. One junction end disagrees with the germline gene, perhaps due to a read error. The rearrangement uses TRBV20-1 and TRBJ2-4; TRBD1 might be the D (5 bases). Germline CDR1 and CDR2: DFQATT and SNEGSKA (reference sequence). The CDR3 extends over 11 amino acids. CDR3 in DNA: TGCAGTGCTAGTAATGTACAGGTCCTAATTTTC. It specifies CSASNVQVLIF.

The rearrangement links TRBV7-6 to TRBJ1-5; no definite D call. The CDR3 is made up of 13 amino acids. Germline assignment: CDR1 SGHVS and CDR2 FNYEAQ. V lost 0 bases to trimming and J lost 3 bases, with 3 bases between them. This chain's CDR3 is CASSLAFNQPQHF. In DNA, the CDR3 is TGTGCCAGCAGCTTAGCTTTCAATCAGCCCCAGCATTTT.

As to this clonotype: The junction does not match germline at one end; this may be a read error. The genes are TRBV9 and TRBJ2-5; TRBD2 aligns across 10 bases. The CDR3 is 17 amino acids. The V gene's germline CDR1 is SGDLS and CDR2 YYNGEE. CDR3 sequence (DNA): TGTGCCAGCAGCGTAGGGTCTAGCGGGGGTTTGAGAGAGACCAAGTACTTC. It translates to CASSVGSSGGLRETKYF.

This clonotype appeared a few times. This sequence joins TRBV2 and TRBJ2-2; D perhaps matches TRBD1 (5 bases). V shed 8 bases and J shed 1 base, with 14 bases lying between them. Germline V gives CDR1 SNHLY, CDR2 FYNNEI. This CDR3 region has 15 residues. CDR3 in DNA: TGTGCCAGCGGTCGACATGACAGGAACACCGGGGAGCTGTTTTTT. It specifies CASGRHDRNTGELFF.

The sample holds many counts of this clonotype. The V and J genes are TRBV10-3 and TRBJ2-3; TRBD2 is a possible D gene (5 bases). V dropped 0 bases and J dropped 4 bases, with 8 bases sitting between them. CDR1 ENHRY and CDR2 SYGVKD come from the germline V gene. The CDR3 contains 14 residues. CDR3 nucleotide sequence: TGTGCCATCAGTGAGTCTGAGGGATCAGATACGCAGTATTTT. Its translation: CAISESEGSDTQYF.

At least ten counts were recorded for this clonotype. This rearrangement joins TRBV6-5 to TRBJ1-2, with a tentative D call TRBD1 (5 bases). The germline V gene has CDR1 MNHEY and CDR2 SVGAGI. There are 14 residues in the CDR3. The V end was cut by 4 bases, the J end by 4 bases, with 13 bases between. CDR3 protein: CASSSRRGGYGYTF. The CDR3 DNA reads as TGTGCCAGCAGTTCGAGGAGGGGAGGCTATGGCTACACCTTC.

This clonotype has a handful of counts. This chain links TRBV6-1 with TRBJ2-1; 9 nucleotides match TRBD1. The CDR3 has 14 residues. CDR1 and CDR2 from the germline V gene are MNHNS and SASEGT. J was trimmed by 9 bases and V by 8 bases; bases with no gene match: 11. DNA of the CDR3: TGTGCCAGCGGCGTTTCACAGGGGGCTAGTGAGCAGTTCTTC. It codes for CASGVSQGASEQFF.

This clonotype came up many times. The CDR3 DNA follows: TGTGCCAGCAGTGAGGGACAGACTAGCACAGATACGCAGTATTTT. Protein product: CASSEGQTSTDTQYF. This chain connects TRBV6-4 to TRBJ2-3, with 7 bases aligning to TRBD1. The trim removed 3 bases at V and 0 bases at J, leaving 3 bases unmatched. Germline V lookup: CDR1 MRHNA, CDR2 SNTAGT. The CDR3 sequence is 15 residues long.

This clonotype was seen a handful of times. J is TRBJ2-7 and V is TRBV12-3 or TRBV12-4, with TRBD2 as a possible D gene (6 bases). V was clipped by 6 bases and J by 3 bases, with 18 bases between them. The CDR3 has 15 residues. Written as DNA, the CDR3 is TGTGCCAGCAGGGGGGATGTTCTGGGGGGCTACGAGCAGTACTTC. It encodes CASRGDVLGGYEQYF.

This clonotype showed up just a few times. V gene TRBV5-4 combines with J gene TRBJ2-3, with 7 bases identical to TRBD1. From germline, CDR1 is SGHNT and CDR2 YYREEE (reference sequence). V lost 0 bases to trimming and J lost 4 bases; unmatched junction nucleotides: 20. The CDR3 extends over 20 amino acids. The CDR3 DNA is TGTGCCAGCAGCTTGGGTCGCGTTGGGCAGGGGGTAAGGGGCGCAGATACGCAGTATTTT. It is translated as CASSLGRVGQGVRGADTQYF. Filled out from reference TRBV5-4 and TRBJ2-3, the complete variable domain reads ETGVTQSPTHLIKTRGQQVTLRCSSQSGHNTVSWYQQALGQGPQFIFQYYREEENGRGNFPPRFSGLQFPNYSSELNVNALELDDSALYLCASSLGRVGQGVRGADTQYFGPGTRLTVL.

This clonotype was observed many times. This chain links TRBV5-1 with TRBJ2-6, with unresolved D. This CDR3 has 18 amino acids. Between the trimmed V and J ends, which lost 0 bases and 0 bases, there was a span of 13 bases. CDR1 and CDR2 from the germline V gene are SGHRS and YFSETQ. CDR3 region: CASSLGPVINSGANVLTF. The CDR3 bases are TGCGCCAGCAGCTTGGGTCCAGTTATCAACTCTGGGGCCAACGTCCTGACTTTC.

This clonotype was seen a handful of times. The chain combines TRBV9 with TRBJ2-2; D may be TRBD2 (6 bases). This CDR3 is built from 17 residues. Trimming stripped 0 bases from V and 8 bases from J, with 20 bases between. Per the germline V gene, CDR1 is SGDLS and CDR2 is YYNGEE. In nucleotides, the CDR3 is TGTGCCAGCAGCGTAGCTACGGGAGCGGCAGTGAGGGGGGAGCTGTTTTTT. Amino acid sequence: CASSVATGAAVRGELFF.

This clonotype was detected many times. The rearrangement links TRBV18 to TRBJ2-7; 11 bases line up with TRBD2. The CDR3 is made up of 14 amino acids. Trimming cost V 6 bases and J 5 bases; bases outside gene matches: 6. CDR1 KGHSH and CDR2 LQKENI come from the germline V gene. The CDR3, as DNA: TGTGCCAGCTCTTTAGCGGGGGGGCCCCACGAGCAGTACGTC. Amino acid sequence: CASSLAGGPHEQYV.

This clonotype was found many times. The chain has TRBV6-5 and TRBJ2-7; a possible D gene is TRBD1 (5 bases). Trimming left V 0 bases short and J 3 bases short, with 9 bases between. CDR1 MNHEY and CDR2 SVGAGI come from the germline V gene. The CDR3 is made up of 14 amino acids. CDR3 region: CASSYSRQGYEQYF. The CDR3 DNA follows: TGTGCCAGCAGTTACTCGCGGCAGGGCTACGAGCAGTACTTC.

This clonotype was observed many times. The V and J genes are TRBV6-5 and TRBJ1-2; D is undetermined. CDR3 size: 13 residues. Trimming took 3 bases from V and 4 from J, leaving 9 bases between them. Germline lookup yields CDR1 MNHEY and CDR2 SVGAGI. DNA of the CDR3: TGTGCCAGCAGTTATGGGAAAGTCTATGGCTACACCTTC. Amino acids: CASSYGKVYGYTF.

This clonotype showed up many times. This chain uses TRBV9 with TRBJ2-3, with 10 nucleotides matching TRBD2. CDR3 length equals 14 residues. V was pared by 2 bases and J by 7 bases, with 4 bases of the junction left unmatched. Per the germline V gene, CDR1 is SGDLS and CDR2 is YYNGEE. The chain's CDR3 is CASSVLAGAYTQYF. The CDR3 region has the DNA TGTGCCAGCAGCGTCCTAGCGGGGGCGTATACGCAGTATTTT.

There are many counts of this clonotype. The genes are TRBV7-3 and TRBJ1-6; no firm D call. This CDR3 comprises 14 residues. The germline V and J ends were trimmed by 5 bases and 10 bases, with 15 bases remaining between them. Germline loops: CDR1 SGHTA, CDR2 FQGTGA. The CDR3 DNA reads TGTGCCAGCAGCGCATCAGGATTAGGATCACCCCTCCACTTT. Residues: CASSASGLGSPLHF.

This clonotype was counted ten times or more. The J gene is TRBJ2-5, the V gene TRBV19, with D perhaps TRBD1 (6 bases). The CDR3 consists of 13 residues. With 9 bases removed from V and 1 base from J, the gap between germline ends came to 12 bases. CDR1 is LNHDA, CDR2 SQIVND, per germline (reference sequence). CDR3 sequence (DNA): TGTGCCAGCAGCCGACAGGTCCAAGAGACCCAGTACTTC. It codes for CASSRQVQETQYF. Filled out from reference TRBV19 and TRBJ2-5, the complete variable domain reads DGGITQSPKYLFRKEGQNVTLSCEQNLNHDAMYWYRQDPGQGLRLIYYSQIVNDFQKGDIAEGYSVSREKKESFPLTVTSAQKNPTAFYLCASSRQVQETQYFGPGTRLLVL.

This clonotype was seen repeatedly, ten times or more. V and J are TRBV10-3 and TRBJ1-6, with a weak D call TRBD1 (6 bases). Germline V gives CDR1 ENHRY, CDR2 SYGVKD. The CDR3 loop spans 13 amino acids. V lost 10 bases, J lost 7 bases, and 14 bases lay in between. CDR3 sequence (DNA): TGTGCCACCGGAGGGCAGGGGAATTCACCCCTCCACTTT. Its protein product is CATGGQGNSPLHF.

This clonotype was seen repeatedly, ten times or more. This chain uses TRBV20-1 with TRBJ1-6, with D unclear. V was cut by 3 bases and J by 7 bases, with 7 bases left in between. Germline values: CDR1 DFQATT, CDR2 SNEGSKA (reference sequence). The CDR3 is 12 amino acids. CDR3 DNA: TGCAGTGCTAGGGACCGAAATTCACCCCTCCACTTT. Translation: CSARDRNSPLHF.

The CDR3 bases are TGTGCCAGCAGCTTAGGAAGGGCGGGATACGAGCAGTACTTC. It specifies CASSLGRAGYEQYF. The genes are TRBV7-2 and TRBJ2-7; D might be TRBD2 (6 bases). V lost 1 base and J 4 bases, leaving 11 bases between the germline ends. The CDR3 spans 14 residues. Germline V CDR1 and CDR2: SGHTA, FQGNSA. The whole variable domain, remainder taken from reference TRBV7-2 and TRBJ2-7, is GAGVSQSPSNKVTEKGKDVELRCDPISGHTALYWYRQSLGQGLEFLIYFQGNSAPDKSGLPSDRFSAERTGGSVSTLTIQRTQQEDSAVYLCASSLGRAGYEQYFGPGTRLTVT.

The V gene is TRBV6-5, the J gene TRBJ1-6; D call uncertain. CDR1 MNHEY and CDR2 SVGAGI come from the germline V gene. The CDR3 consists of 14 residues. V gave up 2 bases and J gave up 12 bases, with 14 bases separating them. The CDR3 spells CASSYILGNRPLHF. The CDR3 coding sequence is TGTGCCAGCAGTTACATTTTGGGAAATCGACCCCTCCACTTT.